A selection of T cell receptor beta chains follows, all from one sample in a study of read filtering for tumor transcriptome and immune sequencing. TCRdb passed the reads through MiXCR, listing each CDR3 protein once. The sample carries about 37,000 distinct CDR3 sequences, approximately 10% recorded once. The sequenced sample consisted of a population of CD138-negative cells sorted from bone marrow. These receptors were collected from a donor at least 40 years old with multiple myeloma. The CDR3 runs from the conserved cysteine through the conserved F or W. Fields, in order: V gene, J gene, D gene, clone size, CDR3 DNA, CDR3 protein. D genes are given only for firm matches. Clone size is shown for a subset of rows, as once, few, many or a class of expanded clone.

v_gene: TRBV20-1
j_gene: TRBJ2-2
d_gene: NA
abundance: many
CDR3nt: TGCAGTGCTTGGGCCAATGACCCCACCGGGGAGCTGTTTTTT
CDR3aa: CSAWANDPTGELFF

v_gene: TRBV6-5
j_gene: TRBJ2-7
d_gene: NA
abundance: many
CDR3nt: TGTGCCAGCAGGGTAGGGGCCAGCTCCTACGAGCAGTACTTC
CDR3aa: CASRVGASSYEQYF

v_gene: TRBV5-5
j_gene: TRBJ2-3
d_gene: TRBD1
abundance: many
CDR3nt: TGTGCCAGCAGCTTGGTTCCAGGGGGAGAAATATATACGCAGTATTTT
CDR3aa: CASSLVPGGEIYTQYF

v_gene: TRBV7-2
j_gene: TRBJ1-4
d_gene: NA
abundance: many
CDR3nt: TGTGCCAGCAGCTTAGTCCCGGGTGGGAGGTTAGGAGACAAACTGTTTTTT
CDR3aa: CASSLVPGGRLGDKLFF

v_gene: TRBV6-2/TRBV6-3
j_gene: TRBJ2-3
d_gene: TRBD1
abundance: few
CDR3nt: TGTGCCAGCAGTTTCCCTACAGGGGTAGGCACAGATACGCAGTATTTT
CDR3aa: CASSFPTGVGTDTQYF

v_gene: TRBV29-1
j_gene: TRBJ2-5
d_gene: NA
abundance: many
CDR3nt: TGCAGCGTTGAAGATCCCCCCCGGGGAGAGACCCAGTACTTC
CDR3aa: CSVEDPPRGETQYF

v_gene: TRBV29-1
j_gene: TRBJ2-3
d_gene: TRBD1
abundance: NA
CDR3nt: TGCAGCGTGGACAGGGGCACAGATACGCAGTATTTT
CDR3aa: CSVDRGTDTQYF

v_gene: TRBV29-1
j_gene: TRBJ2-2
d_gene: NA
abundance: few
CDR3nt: TGCAGCGCCCCCGACCCGGGGGCCGGGGAGCTGTTTTTT
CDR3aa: CSAPDPGAGELFF

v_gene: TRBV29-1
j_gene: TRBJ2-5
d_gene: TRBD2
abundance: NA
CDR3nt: TGCAGCGTTGCCGGATTTAGCGGGGGCTCACGAGAGACCCAGTACTTC
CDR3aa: CSVAGFSGGSRETQYF

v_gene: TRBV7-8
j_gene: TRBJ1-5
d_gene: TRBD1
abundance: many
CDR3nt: TGTGCCAGCAGCTCCGCCCGGGACAGAGATCAGCCCCAGCATTTT
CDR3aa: CASSSARDRDQPQHF

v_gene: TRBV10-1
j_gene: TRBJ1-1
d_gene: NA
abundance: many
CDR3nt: TGCGCCCCCGAGAAGGGGGTGGGTTTTTCGAACACTGAAGCTTTCTTT
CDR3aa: CAPEKGVGFSNTEAFF

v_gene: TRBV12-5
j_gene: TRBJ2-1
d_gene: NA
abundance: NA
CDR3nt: TGTGCTAGTGGTCCAGATTCCTACAATGAGCAGTTCTTC
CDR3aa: CASGPDSYNEQFF

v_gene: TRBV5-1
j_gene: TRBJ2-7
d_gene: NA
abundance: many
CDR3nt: TGCGCCAGCAGCTTGGCCTTGCGCTACGAGCAGTACTTC
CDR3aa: CASSLALRYEQYF

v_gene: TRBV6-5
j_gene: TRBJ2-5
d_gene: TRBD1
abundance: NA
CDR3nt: TGTGCCAGCAGCAGGGGGAGCAAAGAGACCCAGTACTTC
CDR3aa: CASSRGSKETQYF

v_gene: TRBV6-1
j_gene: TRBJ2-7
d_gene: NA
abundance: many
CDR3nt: TGTGCCAGCAGTGGGGGGGACGAGCAGTACTTC
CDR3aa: CASSGGDEQYF

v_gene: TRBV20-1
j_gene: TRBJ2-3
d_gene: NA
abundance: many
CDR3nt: TGCAGTGCTAGCGGACCTATCCAAGATACGCAGTATTTT
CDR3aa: CSASGPIQDTQYF

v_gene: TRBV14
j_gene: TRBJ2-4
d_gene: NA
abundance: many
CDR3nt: TGTGCCAGCAGCCAAGGGACAGTTAAAACCCTAGCCAAAAACATTCAGTACTTC
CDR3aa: CASSQGTVKTLAKNIQYF

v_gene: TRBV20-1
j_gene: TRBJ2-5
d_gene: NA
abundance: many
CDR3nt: TGCAGTGCTGAAGGACTTTCCCAAGAGACCCAGTACTTC
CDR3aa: CSAEGLSQETQYF

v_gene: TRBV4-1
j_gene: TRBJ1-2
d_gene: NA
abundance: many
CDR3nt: TGCGCCAGCAGCCAAGATCCCAGGGTGAGTGATGGCTACACCTTC
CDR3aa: CASSQDPRVSDGYTF

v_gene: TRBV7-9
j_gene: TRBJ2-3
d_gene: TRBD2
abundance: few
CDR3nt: TGTGCCAGCAGCACCCGGGACTACACAGATACGCAGTATTTT
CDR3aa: CASSTRDYTDTQYF

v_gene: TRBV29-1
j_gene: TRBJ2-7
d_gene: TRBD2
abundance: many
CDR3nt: TGCAGCGTTGGAAGCGGGGTTGAGCAGTACTTC
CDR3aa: CSVGSGVEQYF

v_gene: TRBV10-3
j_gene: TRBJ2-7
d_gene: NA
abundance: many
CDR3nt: TGTGCCATCAGTGACAGTGGCGAGCAGTACTTC
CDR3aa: CAISDSGEQYF

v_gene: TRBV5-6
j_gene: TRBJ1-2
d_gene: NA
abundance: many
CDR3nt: TGTGCCAGCAGTACCCCCCTATATGGCTACACCTTC
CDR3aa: CASSTPLYGYTF

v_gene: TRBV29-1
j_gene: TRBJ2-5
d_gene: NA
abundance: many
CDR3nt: TGCAGCGTTGAACCAGCGCGTCACCCAGAGACCCAGTACTTC
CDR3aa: CSVEPARHPETQYF

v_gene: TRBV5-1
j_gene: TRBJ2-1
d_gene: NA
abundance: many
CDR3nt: TGCGCCAGCAGCTTGCCCAGGGTCTCCTCCTACAATGAGCAGTTCTTC
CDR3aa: CASSLPRVSSYNEQFF

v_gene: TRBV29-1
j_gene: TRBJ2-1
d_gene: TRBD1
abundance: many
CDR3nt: TGCAGCGTTGAAGGGACAGGGGTCTACAATGAGCAGTTCTTC
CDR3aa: CSVEGTGVYNEQFF

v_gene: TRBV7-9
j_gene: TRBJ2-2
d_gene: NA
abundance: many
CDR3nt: TGTGCCAGCAGCTTAAATACCAACACCGGGGAGCTGTTTTTT
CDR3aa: CASSLNTNTGELFF

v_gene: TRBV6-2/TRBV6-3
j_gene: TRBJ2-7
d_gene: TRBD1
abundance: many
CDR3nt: TGTGCCAGCACCTTGACAGGGCACGAGCAGTACTTC
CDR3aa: CASTLTGHEQYF

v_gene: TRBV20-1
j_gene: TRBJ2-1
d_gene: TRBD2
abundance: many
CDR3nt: TGCAGTGCTAGCGAATCTAGCGGGGGGGGCAATGAGCAGTTCTTC
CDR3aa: CSASESSGGGNEQFF